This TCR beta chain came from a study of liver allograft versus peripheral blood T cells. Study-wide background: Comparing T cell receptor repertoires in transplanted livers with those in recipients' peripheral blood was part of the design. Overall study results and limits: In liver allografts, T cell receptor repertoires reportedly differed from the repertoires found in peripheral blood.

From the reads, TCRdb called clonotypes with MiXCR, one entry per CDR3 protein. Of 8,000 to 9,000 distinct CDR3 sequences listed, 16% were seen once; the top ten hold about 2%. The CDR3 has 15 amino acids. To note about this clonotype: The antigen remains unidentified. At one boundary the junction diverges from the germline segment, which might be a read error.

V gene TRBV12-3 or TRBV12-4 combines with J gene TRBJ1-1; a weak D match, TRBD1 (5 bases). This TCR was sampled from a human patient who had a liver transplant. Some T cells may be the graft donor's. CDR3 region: CASTLRMARDTEAFF. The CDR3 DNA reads TGTGCCAGCACTTTAAGGATGGCCAGGGACACTGAAGCTTTCTTT.